The 31 T cell receptor beta chains given below trace back to one sample, sequenced in a study of T cells in localized non-small cell lung cancer. Data came from immunoSEQ multiplex PCR; TCRdb stores just in-frame clones and leaves some out. The profile covers about 5,200 clones, with less than 40% appearing a single time and approximately 8% taken by the ten largest. This specimen was lung tumor tissue, taken before any cancer treatment. The source is a female donor of 60 years or more with stage I lung adenocarcinoma.

The chain links TRBV6-7 to TRBJ2-2; 8 nucleotides agree with TRBD2. TRBV6-7 is reported as an ORF; its role is uncertain. CDR3 length equals 19 residues. V shed 0 bases and J 4 bases; nucleotides not matched to a gene: 13. CDR3 DNA sequence: TGTGCCAGCAGTTACTCGAGAGAAGCGGGGGACCTTCCCACCGGGGAGCTGTTTTTT. Translated, it gives CASSYSREAGDLPTGELFF.

This chain uses TRBV6-8 with TRBJ1-6, with D unresolved. The V gene lost 5 bases and the J gene lost 10 bases, with 12 bases spanning the gap. Germline CDR1 and CDR2: MNHGY and SAAAGT. The CDR3 length is 13 residues. DNA for the CDR3: TGTGCCAGCAGTGGGGATAGTAGCTCACCCCTCCACTTT. Translating gives CASSGDSSSPLHF.

The rearrangement links TRBV5-1 to TRBJ2-7, with a weak D call TRBD1 (6 bases). This CDR3 contains 14 residues. V was pared by 3 bases and J by 5 bases, with 15 bases between. Germline V CDR1 and CDR2: SGHRS, YFSETQ. The CDR3 protein is CASSWENRAHEQYF. As DNA, the CDR3 is TGCGCCAGCAGCTGGGAGAACAGGGCCCACGAGCAGTACTTC.

The V and J genes are TRBV15 and TRBJ1-1, with 12 bases identical to TRBD1. Germline V CDR1 and CDR2: LNHNV, YYDKDF (reference sequence). With V trimmed by 0 bases and J by 5 bases, 7 bases remained unmatched. CDR3 size: 17 residues. CDR3: CATSREGTGGRRTEAFF. CDR3 bases: TGTGCCACCAGCAGAGAGGGGACAGGGGGCCGGAGGACTGAAGCTTTCTTT.

The rearrangement joins TRBV14 to TRBJ1-1; D is perhaps TRBD1 (5 bases). The CDR3 is 15 amino acids. Germline V gene sequence: CDR1 SGHDN, CDR2 FVKESK. V lost 1 base, J lost 5 bases, and 14 bases lay in between. In DNA form, the CDR3 reads TGTGCCAGCAGCCAAGCCCCAGGGAGGTGGACTGAAGCTTTCTTT. Its translation is CASSQAPGRWTEAFF.

The V gene is TRBV4-1, the J gene TRBJ2-1, with D uncertain. Per the germline V gene, CDR1 is MGHRA and CDR2 is YSYEKL. The CDR3 runs to 17 residues. Trimming pared 0 bases from V and 0 bases from J, leaving 12 bases between. Written as DNA, the CDR3 is TGCGCCAGCAGCCAAGATAGAGGATGGAGCTCCTACAATGAGCAGTTCTTC. Residues: CASSQDRGWSSYNEQFF.

The CDR3 here is CASSLVGGNTEAFF. CDR3 DNA: TGCGCCAGCAGCTTGGTAGGAGGGAACACTGAAGCTTTCTTT. V is TRBV5-1 and J is TRBJ1-1; D call uncertain. V lost 0 bases, J lost 1 base, and 7 bases lay in between. Per the germline V gene, CDR1 is SGHRS and CDR2 is YFSETQ. CDR3 length: 14 residues.

V usage is TRBV29-1 and J usage is TRBJ1-1; 9 positions agree with TRBD1. V shed 6 bases and J 4 bases; nucleotides not matched to a gene: 9. The CDR3 is made up of 14 amino acids. CDR1 and CDR2 (germline): SQVTM, ANQGSEA. The CDR3 region has the DNA TGCAGCGTGGGACAGGGCGCGGGGTCCACTGAAGCTTTCTTT. It codes for CSVGQGAGSTEAFF.

This clone showed up just once. The CDR3 loop reads CASSLGGTINTEAFF. CDR3 bases: TGCGCCAGCAGCTTGGGCGGGACAATCAACACTGAAGCTTTCTTT. The rearrangement joins TRBV5-1 to TRBJ1-1, with D perhaps TRBD1 (6 bases). The CDR3 has 15 residues. Per germline, CDR1 SGHRS and CDR2 YFSETQ. Trimming took 0 bases from V and 2 from J, leaving 11 bases between them.

The chain employs TRBV29-1 and TRBJ2-1; 12 bases line up with TRBD2. Germline CDR1 SQVTM, CDR2 ANQGSEA. The CDR3 runs 15 residues. V was pared by 3 bases and J by 6 bases, with 6 bases of the junction left unmatched. CDR3 region: CSVDRTSGDLNEQFF. CDR3 DNA sequence: TGCAGCGTTGACCGGACTAGCGGGGACCTCAATGAGCAGTTCTTC.

This clone was seen a handful of times. The chain carries TRBV6-7 and TRBJ2-4, with no clear D. TRBV6-7 is an ORF for which the function is uncertain. The germline V and J ends were trimmed by 5 bases and 10 bases, with 9 bases remaining between them. The CDR3 length is 11 residues. The CDR3 DNA reads TGTGCCAGCAGTGAAGCGAAAATTCAGTACTTC. It codes for CASSEAKIQYF.

The sample holds a few counts of this clone. V usage is TRBV19 and J usage is TRBJ1-2; 7 nucleotides agree with TRBD1. The germline CDR1 and CDR2 sequences are LNHDA and SQIVND (reference sequence). The CDR3 sequence is 15 residues long. The V gene end was trimmed by 8 bases and the J gene end by 2 bases; junction bases not matched to a gene: 11. The CDR3 here is CASPDPRGKNYGYTF. CDR3 DNA sequence: TGTGCCAGTCCAGATCCCAGGGGGAAGAACTATGGCTACACCTTC. The whole variable domain, remainder taken from reference TRBV19 and TRBJ1-2, is DGGITQSPKYLFRKEGQNVTLSCEQNLNHDAMYWYRQDPGQGLRLIYYSQIVNDFQKGDIAEGYSVSREKKESFPLTVTSAQKNPTAFYLCASPDPRGKNYGYTFGSGTRLTVV.

This clone counts as medium-sized (0.01 to 0.1%). V gene TRBV11-3 combines with J gene TRBJ1-1; D remains ambiguous. V lost 7 bases and J 1 base, leaving 13 bases between the germline ends. There are 14 residues in the CDR3. In germline, CDR1 is SGHNT, CDR2 YENEEA. The CDR3 bases are TGTGCCAGCACTAATAGGGTCGGGAACACTGAAGCTTTCTTT. Amino acids: CASTNRVGNTEAFF.

The chain joins TRBV30 to TRBJ2-3; 8 positions agree with TRBD2. This CDR3 region has 15 residues. CDR1 and CDR2 (germline): GTSNPN, SVGIG (reference sequence). V gave up 2 bases and J gave up 3 bases; unmatched junction bases: 7. The CDR3 DNA sequence: TGTGCCTGGAGTCGACGGGGGGGAAATACAGATACGCAGTATTTT. It encodes CAWSRRGGNTDTQYF.

The V and J genes are TRBV28 and TRBJ2-6; no definite D call. This CDR3 contains 12 residues. The germline CDR1 and CDR2 sequences are MDHEN and SYDVKM. V was shortened by 9 bases and J by 4 bases, with 7 bases between the two germline ends. The CDR3 loop reads CASIEGANVLTF. CDR3 coding DNA: TGTGCCAGTATCGAGGGGGCCAACGTCCTGACTTTC. The full variable domain, completed using reference TRBV28 and TRBJ2-6, is DVKVTQSSRYLVKRTGEKVFLECVQDMDHENMFWYRQDPGLGLRLIYFSYDVKMKEKGDIPEGYSVSREKKERFSLILESASTNQTSMYLCASIEGANVLTFGAGSRLTVL.

The V call is TRBV6-8, the J call TRBJ2-7; TRBD1 agrees at 8 bases. Germline V CDR1 and CDR2: MNHGY, SAAAGT. Unmatched junction bases numbered 14, after V lost 4 bases and J lost 6 bases. The CDR3 has 16 residues. This CDR3 reads CASSFNTRDRKAEQYF. CDR3 bases: TGTGCCAGCAGTTTCAACACAAGGGACAGGAAGGCCGAGCAGTACTTC.

The rearrangement links TRBV11-3 to TRBJ1-2; no firm D call. Germline loops: CDR1 SGHNT, CDR2 YENEEA. Trimming pared 1 base from V and 0 bases from J, leaving 9 bases between. This CDR3 is built from 15 residues. CDR3 bases: TGTGCCAGCAGCTTAGTAGGCAGATCTAACTATGGCTACACCTTC. It encodes CASSLVGRSNYGYTF.

Here the CDR3 DNA reads TGTGCCTGGAGTCGGACCAGCGGGGAGGGAGATACGCAGTATTTT. Its protein is CAWSRTSGEGDTQYF. The chain links TRBV30 to TRBJ2-3, with TRBD2 identical over 7 bases. Germline CDR1 and CDR2: GTSNPN and SVGIG (reference sequence). This CDR3 is 15 amino acids long. V lost 2 bases to trimming and J lost 5 bases; unmatched junction nucleotides: 10.

The chain has TRBV5-1 and TRBJ2-6; D is uncertain. The V gene lost 0 bases and the J gene lost 1 base, with 17 bases spanning the gap. This CDR3 spans 19 amino acids. From germline, CDR1 is SGHRS and CDR2 YFSETQ. In DNA form, the CDR3 reads TGCGCCAGCAGCTTGGTCGGCGGATTAAGTTCATCTGGGGCCAACGTCCTGACTTTC. As protein: CASSLVGGLSSSGANVLTF.

This clone was counted only a few times. This chain uses TRBV6-8 with TRBJ1-6, with 7 bases matching TRBD1. The length of the CDR3 is 16 residues. Germline CDR1 reads MNHGY; CDR2 reads SAAAGT. J lost 6 bases, V lost 6 bases, and 11 bases had no gene match. CDR3 sequence: CASSPKTGSGNSPLHF. In nucleotides, the CDR3 is TGTGCCAGCAGCCCAAAGACAGGGTCCGGTAATTCACCCCTCCACTTT.

This clone was recorded a few times. This chain links TRBV30 with TRBJ1-5; 7 nucleotides match TRBD1. V trimming: 5 bases; J trimming: 0 bases; junction bases outside the gene matches: 4. Germline V gene sequence: CDR1 GTSNPN, CDR2 SVGIG (reference sequence). The CDR3 runs to 14 residues. This CDR3 is CAWGGQHSNQPQHF. Written as DNA, the CDR3 is TGTGCCTGGGGGGGACAGCATAGCAATCAGCCCCAGCATTTT.

V gene TRBV12-5 combines with J gene TRBJ2-2; no clear D gene. The V and J ends lost 1 base and 6 bases respectively, with 9 bases between them. CDR3 length: 14 residues. CDR1 and CDR2 (germline): LGHNT, FRNRAP. CDR3 residues: CASGLGNAAGELFF. CDR3 bases: TGTGCTAGTGGTTTGGGCAACGCGGCCGGGGAGCTGTTTTTT. Full variable domain (remainder filled in from reference TRBV12-5 and TRBJ2-2): DARVTQTPRHKVTEMGQEVTMRCQPILGHNTVFWYRQTMMQGLELLAYFRNRAPLDDSGMPKDRFSAEMPDATLATLKIQPSEPRDSAVYFCASGLGNAAGELFFGEGSRLTVL.

V gene TRBV6-8 combines with J gene TRBJ2-2; D is tentatively TRBD1 or TRBD2 (6 bases each). This CDR3 has 14 amino acids. V shed 11 bases and J shed 6 bases, with 19 bases lying between them. The germline gives CDR1 MNHGY, CDR2 SAAAGT. The CDR3 loop reads CASGGRGSSGELFF. The CDR3, as DNA: TGTGCCTCCGGGGGCAGAGGAAGTTCCGGGGAGCTGTTTTTT.

This clone was counted only a few times. This chain joins TRBV6-8 and TRBJ2-2, with 11 nucleotides matching TRBD1. This CDR3 region has 16 residues. CDR1 is MNHGY, CDR2 SAAAGT, per germline. Germline trimming cut 3 bases from V and 6 bases from J; bases unmatched to any gene: 6. The CDR3 loop is CASSYPGTGGPGELFF. CDR3 DNA: TGTGCCAGCAGTTATCCCGGGACAGGGGGTCCCGGGGAGCTGTTTTTT.

The V and J genes are TRBV9 and TRBJ2-2; 7 nucleotides line up with TRBD2. The CDR3 covers 16 residues. The germline CDR1 and CDR2 sequences are SGDLS and YYNGEE. V shed 2 bases and J 6 bases; nucleotides not matched to a gene: 10. CDR3 sequence: CASSVPPAAGAGELFF. DNA of the CDR3: TGTGCCAGCAGCGTCCCCCCAGCGGCGGGGGCCGGGGAGCTGTTTTTT.

The chain joins TRBV9 to TRBJ2-1, with 9 bases lining up with TRBD2. The CDR3 totals 17 residues. The germline gives CDR1 SGDLS, CDR2 YYNGEE. V was clipped by 5 bases and J by 12 bases; unmatched bases: 21. The CDR3 region is CASSEDGSGGLRGWQFF. In DNA form, the CDR3 reads TGTGCCAGCAGTGAAGATGGTAGCGGGGGACTCCGGGGTTGGCAGTTCTTC.

The sample holds a few counts of this clone. The chain links TRBV6-8 to TRBJ1-2; unclear D gene. There are 14 residues in the CDR3. V lost 6 bases to trimming and J lost 4 bases, with 15 bases between them. Germline V gene sequence: CDR1 MNHGY, CDR2 SAAAGT. The CDR3 DNA is TGTGCCAGCAGCCCACTACATTTGGGCTATGGCTACACCTTC. This translates into CASSPLHLGYGYTF.

As for this clone: At one end the junction does not follow the germline gene, possibly because of a read error. This chain links TRBV6-8 with TRBJ1-2; D gene uncertain. This CDR3 contains 15 residues. The germline V gene encodes CDR1 MNHGY and CDR2 SAAAGT. CDR3 in amino acids: CAISVGTAGYGGYTF. CDR3 sequence (DNA): TGTGCCATCAGTGTTGGAACTGCAGGTTACGGGGGCTACACCTTC.

This clone was found a few times. The chain couples TRBV6-7 to TRBJ1-2; D possibly corresponds to TRBD1 (5 bases). TRBV6-7 has ORF status, its function being uncertain. V gave up 7 bases and J gave up 8 bases, with 11 bases separating them. This CDR3 spans 11 amino acids. The CDR3 sequence: CASNSRGGYTF. In DNA form, the CDR3 reads TGTGCCAGCAATTCACGGGGCGGCTACACCTTC.

This clone came up a few times. The chain carries TRBV6-7 and TRBJ2-5; D may correspond to TRBD1 or TRBD2 (7 bases each). TRBV6-7 is recorded as an ORF, its role being uncertain. V dropped 3 bases and J dropped 9 bases, with 29 bases sitting between them. CDR3 size: 18 residues. The CDR3: CASSYLLRRSQGRVSQYF. The CDR3 coding sequence is TGTGCCAGCAGTTATCTCCTTCGTCGGTCACAGGGGAGGGTGTCCCAGTACTTC.

The V gene is TRBV10-2, the J gene TRBJ2-2; D is unclear. Germline CDR1 reads WSHSY; CDR2 reads SAAADI. The CDR3 is 14 amino acids. The V end lost 4 bases, the J end lost 3 bases, and 9 bases lay between the germline ends. As DNA, the CDR3 is TGCGCCAGCAGTGTTAACAGCCACACCGGGGAGCTGTTTTTT. It codes for CASSVNSHTGELFF.